This T cell receptor (beta chain) was identified in a study of cytomegalovirus exposure and HLA in healthy donors. A note on this clone: Antigen specificity is unknown. At one boundary the junction diverges from the germline segment, which might be a read error.

Study-wide points: Earlier analysis found most TCR beta V segments productive about 90% or about 30% of the time.

Primers: 60 Vbeta forward and 13 Jbeta reverse. Repertoires were generated with immunoSEQ multiplex PCR, while TCRdb's copy carries only in-frame clones and drops some. The sample holds about 150,000 clones, 70% to 80% seen once. CDR1 and CDR2 (germline): LNHNV, YYDKDF (reference sequence). The CDR3 spans 16 residues. Input material: PBMCs. V is TRBV15 and J is TRBJ2-7; weak D call: TRBD2 (6 bases). This clonotype originated in a woman aged 40 to 50 in good health and CMV-seronegative. Here the CDR3 DNA reads TGTGCCGCCAGCAGATCTTCGGTCGGGGGTTCCTACGAGCAGTACTTC. Residues: CAASRSSVGGSYEQYF.